These 20 T cell receptor beta chains were all obtained from the same sample, sequenced in a study of blood T cells in healthy people across ages. The authors ran a second PCR of roughly 6 to 12 cycles using a sample-barcoded 5' primer and a J-beta primer mix. TCRdb re-called the 5' RACE reads through MiXCR, storing one row per CDR3 protein. Seen here are about 680,000 distinct CDR3 sequences, 49% observed once, and the top ten hold around a third. The sequencing sample was made of blood. The source of these receptors is a woman in her fifties or sixties in good health.

This clonotype has just a few counts. V gene TRBV9 combines with J gene TRBJ2-3; 7 bases line up with TRBD1. Losses at the gene ends were 3 bases for V and 6 bases for J; bases not matched to a gene: 4. This CDR3 has 13 residues. Germline lookup yields CDR1 SGDLS and CDR2 YYNGEE. The DNA of the CDR3 is TGTGCCAGCAGCGAAGGGGGCGAGGATACGCAGTATTTT. Its protein is CASSEGGEDTQYF.

The V gene is TRBV28, the J gene TRBJ2-7, with TRBD2 matching over 13 bases. This CDR3 is built from 15 residues. Germline loops: CDR1 MDHEN, CDR2 SYDVKM. V shed 5 bases, J shed 4 bases, and the junction held 5 bases outside the gene matches. The CDR3 loop is CASSQRTSGGYEQYF. DNA for the CDR3: TGTGCCAGCAGTCAGAGGACTAGCGGGGGTTACGAGCAGTACTTC.

This chain uses TRBV24-1 with TRBJ2-1; TRBD1 is a possible D gene (5 bases). The germline V gene encodes CDR1 KGHDR and CDR2 SFDVKD. This CDR3 spans 16 amino acids. The V and J ends lost 6 bases and 9 bases respectively, with 23 bases between them. This chain's CDR3 is CATSPSGNAAVGEQFF. The CDR3 DNA follows: TGTGCCACCAGTCCCTCAGGGAATGCTGCGGTAGGTGAGCAGTTCTTC.

The chain combines TRBV29-1 with TRBJ2-3; a possible D gene is TRBD1 (6 bases). Germline CDR1 reads SQVTM; CDR2 reads ANQGSEA. V gave up 7 bases and J gave up 3 bases, with 14 bases separating them. This CDR3 region has 13 residues. The CDR3 DNA is TGCAGCGGCGACCCGCAGGGGACAGATACGCAGTATTTT. Protein product: CSGDPQGTDTQYF.

This clonotype was counted only a few times. The chain couples TRBV5-6 to TRBJ2-3, with D perhaps TRBD2 (6 bases). The CDR3 contains 15 residues. Germline CDR1 reads SGHDT; CDR2 reads YYEEEE. The V and J ends lost 3 bases and 4 bases respectively, with 15 bases between them. This CDR3 is CASSYSGESSDTQYF. The CDR3 DNA is TGTGCCAGCAGCTACTCGGGGGAGTCCTCAGATACGCAGTATTTT.

As DNA, the CDR3 is TGTGCCAGCAGCTTTGGACAGATGGGCCCCTATAATTCACCCCTCCACTTT. Translating it yields CASSFGQMGPYNSPLHF. The V gene is TRBV7-2, the J gene TRBJ1-6, with a tentative D call TRBD1 (6 bases). Germline lookup yields CDR1 SGHTA and CDR2 FQGNSA. The CDR3 runs to 17 residues. Trimming cost V 3 bases and J 2 bases, with 14 bases left between them.

This clonotype was seen repeatedly, ten times or more. In DNA form, the CDR3 reads TGTGCCAGCAGCTTAGCGCCGAAGTTTGATACGCAGTATTTT. Translated, it gives CASSLAPKFDTQYF. The chain combines TRBV7-8 with TRBJ2-3; unclear D gene. Germline loops: CDR1 SGHVS, CDR2 FQNEAQ. This CDR3 comprises 14 residues. Deletions cut 0 bases from V and 6 bases from J, with 10 bases between.

The table lists this clonotype with a few counts. This rearrangement joins TRBV4-3 to TRBJ2-1; 15 bases map to TRBD2. Germline values: CDR1 LGHNA, CDR2 YSLEER. V lost 1 base to trimming and J lost 8 bases; unmatched junction nucleotides: 6. The CDR3 has 17 residues. CDR3 in DNA: TGCGCCAGCAGCCAAGGACGGGGACTAGCGGGAGGAGATGAGCAGTTCTTC. Protein: CASSQGRGLAGGDEQFF.

The chain combines TRBV29-1 with TRBJ1-1; 9 nucleotides align to TRBD1. CDR3 size: 17 residues. The germline V gene encodes CDR1 SQVTM and CDR2 ANQGSEA. Trimming took 4 bases from V and 4 from J; bases not matched to a gene: 16. CDR3 DNA: TGCAGCGTTGCAAGAAACAGGGGGCGGAAATTGAGCACTGAAGCTTTCTTT. Protein sequence: CSVARNRGRKLSTEAFF.

J is TRBJ1-5 and V is TRBV7-2; D perhaps matches TRBD1 (6 bases). This CDR3 contains 15 residues. Trimming took 1 base from V and 4 from J, leaving 11 bases between them. CDR1 is SGHTA, CDR2 FQGNSA, per germline. CDR3 region: CASSLGAGDNQPQHF. The CDR3 region has the DNA TGTGCCAGCAGCTTAGGGGCAGGGGATAATCAGCCCCAGCATTTT.

About this clonotype: A read error may be the cause here, since a much bigger clone is one base away. The CDR3 loop is CTSSYQTGQGAGYTF. The CDR3, as DNA: TGTACCAGCAGTTACCAAACAGGACAGGGCGCTGGCTACACCTTC. The gene calls are TRBV6-5 and TRBJ1-2; TRBD1 matches at 8 bases. Germline lookup yields CDR1 MNHEY and CDR2 SVGAGI. This CDR3 has 15 residues.

This clonotype has a handful of counts. CDR3 DNA: TGTGCCAGCAGGGGACGAAGGGAGGAGACCCAGTACTTC. Translation gives CASRGRREETQYF. The V call is TRBV28, the J call TRBJ2-5, with D tentatively TRBD1 or TRBD2 (5 bases each). V gave up 6 bases and J gave up 5 bases, with 13 bases separating them. CDR1 is MDHEN, CDR2 SYDVKM, per germline. The CDR3 runs 13 residues.

This chain joins TRBV7-9 and TRBJ2-3, with TRBD2 identical over 7 bases. With 1 base clipped from V and 2 bases from J, the junction kept 3 bases outside the gene matches. This CDR3 region has 15 residues. The V gene's germline CDR1 is SEHNR and CDR2 FQNEAQ (reference sequence). In DNA, the CDR3 is TGTGCCAGCAGCTTAGAACTAGCGAACACAGATACGCAGTATTTT. The encoded protein is CASSLELANTDTQYF.

This clonotype was observed a few times. The rearrangement joins TRBV9 to TRBJ2-1; D remains unclear. Trimming removed 0 bases from V and 3 bases from J, with 7 bases in between. The CDR3 sequence is 14 residues long. Germline CDR1 is SGDLS and CDR2 is YYNGEE. The CDR3 loop reads CASSVDIHYNEQFF. The DNA for the CDR3 is TGTGCCAGCAGCGTAGACATTCACTACAATGAGCAGTTCTTC.

The rearrangement joins TRBV5-1 to TRBJ1-6, with D maybe TRBD1 (5 bases). Trimming shortened V by 2 bases and J by 14 bases, and 23 bases separated the two germline ends. The CDR3 totals 16 residues. The germline V gene encodes CDR1 SGHRS and CDR2 YFSETQ. CDR3 in amino acids: CASSLGSGPGKLTLHF. Written as DNA, the CDR3 is TGCGCCAGCAGCTTAGGCTCGGGACCCGGCAAGTTGACCCTCCACTTT.

This clonotype was found a few times. This chain connects TRBV29-1 to TRBJ2-3; D may correspond to TRBD1 or TRBD2 (5 bases each). The CDR3 covers 13 residues. Deletions cut 5 bases from V and 5 bases from J, with 14 bases between. CDR1 and CDR2 from the germline V gene are SQVTM and ANQGSEA. CDR3 amino acids: CSVTAGAGDTQYF. CDR3 nucleotides: TGCAGCGTTACGGCCGGGGCGGGAGATACGCAGTATTTT.

V is TRBV15 and J is TRBJ2-5; 12 bases agree with TRBD2. The germline V gene encodes CDR1 LNHNV and CDR2 YYDKDF (reference sequence). Losses at the gene ends were 1 base for V and 0 bases for J; bases not matched to a gene: 3. The CDR3 extends over 17 amino acids. Here the CDR3 DNA reads TGTGCCACCAGCAGAGGCGGACTAGCGGGAAACCAAGAGACCCAGTACTTC. This sequence encodes CATSRGGLAGNQETQYF.

This chain connects TRBV5-6 to TRBJ2-5; 14 nucleotides match TRBD2. Looked up from germline, CDR1 is SGHDT and CDR2 is YYEEEE. Unmatched junction bases numbered 8, after V lost 2 bases and J lost 11 bases. The CDR3 has 15 residues. In DNA form, the CDR3 reads TGTGCCAGCAGCTTCCGAGGGGGACTAGCGGGAGTGCAGTACTTC. Residues: CASSFRGGLAGVQYF. The whole variable domain, filled in from reference TRBV5-6 and TRBJ2-5, reads DAGVTQSPTHLIKTRGQQVTLRCSPKSGHDTVSWYQQALGQGPQFIFQYYEEEERQRGNFPDRFSGHQFPNYSSELNVNALLLGDSALYLCASSFRGGLAGVQYFGPGTRLLVL.

The V and J genes are TRBV12-3 or TRBV12-4 and TRBJ2-5, with 10 bases that match TRBD2. The CDR3 spans 15 residues. The V and J ends lost 7 bases and 11 bases, in that order; junction bases with no gene match: 16. In nucleotides, the CDR3 is TGTGCCAGCAACGTAGCGGGAGGTTCATCCTACGGGCAGTACTTC. Its protein product is CASNVAGGSSYGQYF.

The gene calls are TRBV20-1 and TRBJ1-2; no firm D call. Germline loops: CDR1 DFQATT, CDR2 SNEGSKA (reference sequence). The CDR3 extends over 11 amino acids. Trimming took off 6 bases at V and 7 bases at J, with 12 bases between the two ends. CDR3 DNA: TGCAGTGCCCTAGGGCCCGCTGGCTACACCTTC. This gives the protein CSALGPAGYTF.